This T cell receptor beta chain was sequenced in a study of blood T cell repertoires in COVID-19. Whole-study context: Samples came from the United States, Italy and Spain, spanning acute and convalescent COVID-19.

There are a few counts of this clone. With V trimmed by 6 bases and J by 14 bases, 9 bases remained unmatched. The CDR3 contains 12 residues. CDR1 and CDR2 from the germline V gene are WNHNN and SYGVQD (reference sequence). Produced via immunoSEQ multiplex PCR; TCRdb's table is partial and in-frame only. The sample carries about 92,000 clones, 72% recorded once. The specimen sequenced was peripheral blood. This clonotype originated in a woman aged 55-69 years in a cohort sampled during active or convalescent COVID-19. The chain joins TRBV10-1 to TRBJ2-1; 8 bases align to TRBD1. This CDR3 reads CASSSRQGRKFF. CDR3 sequence (DNA): TGCGCCAGCAGCTCCAGACAGGGGAGGAAGTTCTTC.